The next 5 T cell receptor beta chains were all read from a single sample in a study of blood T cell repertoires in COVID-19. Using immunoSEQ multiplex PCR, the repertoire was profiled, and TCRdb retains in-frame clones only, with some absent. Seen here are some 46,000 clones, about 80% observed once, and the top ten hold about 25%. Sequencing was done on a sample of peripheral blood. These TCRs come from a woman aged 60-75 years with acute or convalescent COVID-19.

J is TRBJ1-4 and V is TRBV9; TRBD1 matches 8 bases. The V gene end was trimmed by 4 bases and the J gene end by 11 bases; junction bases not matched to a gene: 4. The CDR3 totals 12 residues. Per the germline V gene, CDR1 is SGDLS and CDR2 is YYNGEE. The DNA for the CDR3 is TGTGCCAGCAGCCCAGGACAGGGCAAACTGTTTTTT. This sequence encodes CASSPGQGKLFF.

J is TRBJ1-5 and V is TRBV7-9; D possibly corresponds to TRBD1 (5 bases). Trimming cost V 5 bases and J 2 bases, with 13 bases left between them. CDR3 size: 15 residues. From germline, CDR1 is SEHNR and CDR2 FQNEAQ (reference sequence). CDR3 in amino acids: CASSLGAPGNQPQHF. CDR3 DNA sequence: TGTGCCAGCAGCCTAGGGGCCCCTGGCAATCAGCCCCAGCATTTT.

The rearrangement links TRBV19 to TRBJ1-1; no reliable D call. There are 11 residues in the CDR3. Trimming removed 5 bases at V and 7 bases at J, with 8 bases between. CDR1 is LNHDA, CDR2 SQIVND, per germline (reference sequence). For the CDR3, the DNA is TGTGCCAGTAGTGCCCGGGTTGAAGCTTTCTTT. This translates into CASSARVEAFF.

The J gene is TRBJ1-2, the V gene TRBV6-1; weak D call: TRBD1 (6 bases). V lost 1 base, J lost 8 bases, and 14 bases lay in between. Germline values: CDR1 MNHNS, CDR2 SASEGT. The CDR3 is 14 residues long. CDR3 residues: CASSEGGGGDGYTF. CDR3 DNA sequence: TGTGCCAGCAGTGAAGGGGGAGGGGGGGACGGCTACACCTTC.

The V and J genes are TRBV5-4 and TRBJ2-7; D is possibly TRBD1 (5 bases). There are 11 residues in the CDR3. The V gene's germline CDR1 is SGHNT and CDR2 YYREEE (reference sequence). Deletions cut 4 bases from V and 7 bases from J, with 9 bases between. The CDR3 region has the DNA TGTGCCAGCAGCATGGGGCTGGAGCAGTACTTC. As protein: CASSMGLEQYF.